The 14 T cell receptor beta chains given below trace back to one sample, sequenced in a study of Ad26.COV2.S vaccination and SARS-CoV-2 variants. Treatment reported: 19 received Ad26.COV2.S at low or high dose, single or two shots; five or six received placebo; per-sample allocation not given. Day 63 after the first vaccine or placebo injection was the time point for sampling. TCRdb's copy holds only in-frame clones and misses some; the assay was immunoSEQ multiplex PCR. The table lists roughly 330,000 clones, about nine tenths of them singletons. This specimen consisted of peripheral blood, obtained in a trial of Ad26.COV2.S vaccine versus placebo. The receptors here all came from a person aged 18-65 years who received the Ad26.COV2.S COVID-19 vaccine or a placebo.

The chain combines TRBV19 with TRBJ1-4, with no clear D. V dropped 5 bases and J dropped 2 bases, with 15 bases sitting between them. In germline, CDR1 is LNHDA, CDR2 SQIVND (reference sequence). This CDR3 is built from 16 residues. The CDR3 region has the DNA TGTGCCAGTAGTTCAAGCCATCCCGCGACTAATGAAAAACTGTTTTTT. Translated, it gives CASSSSHPATNEKLFF. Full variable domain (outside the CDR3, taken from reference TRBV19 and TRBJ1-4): DGGITQSPKYLFRKEGQNVTLSCEQNLNHDAMYWYRQDPGQGLRLIYYSQIVNDFQKGDIAEGYSVSREKKESFPLTVTSAQKNPTAFYLCASSSSHPATNEKLFFGSGTQLSVL.

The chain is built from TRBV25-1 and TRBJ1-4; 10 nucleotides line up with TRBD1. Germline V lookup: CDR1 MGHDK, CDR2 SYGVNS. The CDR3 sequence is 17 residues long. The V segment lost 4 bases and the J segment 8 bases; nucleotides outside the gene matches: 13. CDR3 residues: CASSGSPGTGVGEKLFF. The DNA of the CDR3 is TGTGCCAGCAGTGGAAGTCCCGGGACAGGGGTCGGAGAAAAACTGTTTTTT.

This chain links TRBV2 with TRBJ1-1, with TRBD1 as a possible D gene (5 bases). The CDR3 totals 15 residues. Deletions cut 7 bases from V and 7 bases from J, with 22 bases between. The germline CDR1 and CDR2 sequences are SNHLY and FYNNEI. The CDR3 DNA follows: TGTGCCAGCAACCTCCGGGTGATAGGGGTCGGTGAAGCTTTCTTT. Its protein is CASNLRVIGVGEAFF.

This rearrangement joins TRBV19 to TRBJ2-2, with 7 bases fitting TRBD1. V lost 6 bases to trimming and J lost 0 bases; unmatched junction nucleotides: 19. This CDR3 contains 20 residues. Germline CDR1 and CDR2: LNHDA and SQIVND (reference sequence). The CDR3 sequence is CASSPFQGEIKFANTGELFF. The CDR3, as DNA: TGTGCCAGTAGCCCCTTCCAGGGGGAAATAAAGTTCGCGAACACCGGGGAGCTGTTTTTT.

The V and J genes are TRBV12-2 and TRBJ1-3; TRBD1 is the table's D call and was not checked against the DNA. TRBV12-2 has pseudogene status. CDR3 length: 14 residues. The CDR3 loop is CASRAGGSGNTIYF. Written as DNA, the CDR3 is TGTGCAAGTCGGGCAGGGGGCTCTGGAAACACCATATATTTT.

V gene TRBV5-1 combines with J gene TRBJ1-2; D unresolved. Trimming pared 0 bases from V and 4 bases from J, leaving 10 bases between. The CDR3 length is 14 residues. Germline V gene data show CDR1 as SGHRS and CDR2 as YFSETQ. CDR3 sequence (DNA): TGCGCCAGCAGCTTGGGAGGGTCAAGCTATGGCTACACCTTC. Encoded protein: CASSLGGSSYGYTF.

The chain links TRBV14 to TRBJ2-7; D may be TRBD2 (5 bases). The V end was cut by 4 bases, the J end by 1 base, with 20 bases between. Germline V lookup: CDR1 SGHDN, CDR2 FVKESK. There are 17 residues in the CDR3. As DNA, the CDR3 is TGTGCCAGCAGCCGATCTGGAGGACCTCGCGGTTCCTACGAGCAGTACTTC. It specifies CASSRSGGPRGSYEQYF. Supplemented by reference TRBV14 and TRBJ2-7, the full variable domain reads EAGVTQFPSHSVIEKGQTVTLRCDPISGHDNLYWYRRVMGKEIKFLLHFVKESKQDESGMPNNRFLAERTGGTYSTLKVQPAELEDSGVYFCASSRSGGPRGSYEQYFGPGTRLTVT.

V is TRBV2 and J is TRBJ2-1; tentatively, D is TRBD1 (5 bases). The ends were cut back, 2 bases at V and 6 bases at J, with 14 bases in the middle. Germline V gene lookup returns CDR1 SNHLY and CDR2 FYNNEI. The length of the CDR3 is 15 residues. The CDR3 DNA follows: TGTGCCAGCAGTGAAAGGGGTTCATTTGTCAATGAGCAGTTCTTC. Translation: CASSERGSFVNEQFF.

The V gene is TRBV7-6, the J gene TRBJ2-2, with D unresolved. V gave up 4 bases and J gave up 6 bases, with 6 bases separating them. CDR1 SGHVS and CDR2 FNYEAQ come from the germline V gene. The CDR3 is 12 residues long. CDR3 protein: CASSSVSGELFF. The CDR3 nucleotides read TGTGCCAGCAGCTCCGTATCCGGGGAGCTGTTTTTT.

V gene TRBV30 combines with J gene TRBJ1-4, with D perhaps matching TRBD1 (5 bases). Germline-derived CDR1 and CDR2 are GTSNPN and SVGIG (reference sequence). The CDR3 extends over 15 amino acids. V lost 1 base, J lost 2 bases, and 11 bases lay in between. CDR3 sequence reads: CAWSAGAATNEKLFF. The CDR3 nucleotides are TGTGCCTGGAGTGCCGGGGCAGCTACTAATGAAAAACTGTTTTTT.

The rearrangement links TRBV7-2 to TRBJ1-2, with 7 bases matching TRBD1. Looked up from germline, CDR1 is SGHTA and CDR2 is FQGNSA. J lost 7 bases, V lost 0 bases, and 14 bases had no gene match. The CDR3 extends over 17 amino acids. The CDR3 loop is CASSLAGPPDRASGYTF. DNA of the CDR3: TGTGCCAGCAGCTTAGCGGGCCCCCCTGACAGGGCCAGTGGCTACACCTTC.

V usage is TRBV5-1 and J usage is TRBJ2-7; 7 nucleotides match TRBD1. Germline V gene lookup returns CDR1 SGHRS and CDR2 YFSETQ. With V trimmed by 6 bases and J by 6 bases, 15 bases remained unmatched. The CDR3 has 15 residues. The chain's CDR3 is CASTLGGRDGLEQYV. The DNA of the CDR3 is TGCGCCAGCACCCTAGGGGGCAGGGATGGGCTCGAGCAGTACGTC.

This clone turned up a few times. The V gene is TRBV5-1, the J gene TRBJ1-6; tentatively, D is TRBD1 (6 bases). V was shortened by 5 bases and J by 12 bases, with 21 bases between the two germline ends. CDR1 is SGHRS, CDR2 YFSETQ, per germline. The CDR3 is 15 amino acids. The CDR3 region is CASRATSTGNGPLHF. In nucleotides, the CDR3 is TGCGCCAGCAGGGCTACCAGCACAGGGAATGGACCCCTCCACTTT.

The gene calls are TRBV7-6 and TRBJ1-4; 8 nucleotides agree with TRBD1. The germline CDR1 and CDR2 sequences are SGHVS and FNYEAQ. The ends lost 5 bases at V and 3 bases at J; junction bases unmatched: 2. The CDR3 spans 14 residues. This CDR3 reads CASSAQGANEKLFF. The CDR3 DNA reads TGTGCCAGCAGCGCACAGGGGGCTAATGAAAAACTGTTTTTT.